This T cell receptor (beta chain) stems from a study of regulatory T cells in long-lasting Graves disease. Time point meaning: newly diagnosed GD, antithyroid drugs for less than 3 months. There was RNA extracted from PBMCs, and the TCR library was made from it. Construction of TCR beta libraries relied on iRepertoire HTBI primers and on Arm-PCR targeting CDR3 regions. TCRdb recomputed calls from the multiplex PCR reads with MiXCR, one row per CDR3 protein. Of 440,000 or so distinct CDR3 sequences listed, 15% are singletons. The CDR3 is 15 amino acids. The V gene's germline CDR1 is SGHNT and CDR2 YENEEA. Trimming took off 5 bases at V and 5 bases at J, with 18 bases between the two ends. This clonotype was found many times. These records were also assigned to another study, of T cells in Graves' hyperthyroidism and ophthalmopathy. That publication notes: Ophthalmopathy stood apart from stable hyperthyroidism in a 13 V-J model. With a median lead of around 6.7 months before onset, the model predicted ophthalmopathy.

The J gene is TRBJ2-5, the V gene TRBV11-3; D is unclear. The receptor comes from a woman in her 30s with Graves disease. This specimen was peripheral blood mononuclear cells (PBMCs), taken at new diagnosis, from a patient treated with antithyroid drugs. CDR3: CASSEDGTSSETQYF. The DNA of the CDR3 is TGTGCCAGCAGCGAGGACGGCACCTCGAGCGAGACCCAGTACTTC. The whole variable domain, filled in from reference TRBV11-3 and TRBJ2-5, reads EAGVVQSPRYKIIEKKQPVAFWCNPISGHNTLYWYLQNLGQGPELLIRYENEEAVDDSQLPKDRFSAERLKGVDSTLKIQPAELGDSAVYLCASSEDGTSSETQYFGPGTRLLVL.